This T cell receptor (beta chain) stems from a study of T cells in Graves' hyperthyroidism and ophthalmopathy. Template material for amplifying TCR beta CDR3 regions consisted of RNA transcripts. Using the HTBI primer set, a first-round RT-PCR was run on the TCR CDR3. TCRdb itself ran the multiplex PCR reads through MiXCR, one entry per CDR3 protein. The sample lists 350,000 to 500,000 distinct CDR3 sequences, around 13% occurring once. This clonotype was counted many times. Exclusion criteria comprised uncontrolled infection, other autoimmune disease, pregnancy or lactation. The CDR3 is 12 residues long. V dropped 5 bases and J dropped 8 bases, with 12 bases sitting between them. CDR1 and CDR2 (germline): SEHNR, FQNEAQ (reference sequence).

This receptor was taken from a woman aged 18-29 years with Graves' hyperthyroidism. The V and J genes are TRBV7-9 and TRBJ1-1, with a weak D call TRBD1 (5 bases). Material for sequencing was blood. CDR3 in DNA: TGTGCCAGCAGCCATTCCGAGGGGGAAGCTTTCTTT. This codes for CASSHSEGEAFF. The full variable domain, rest sourced from reference TRBV7-9 and TRBJ1-1, is DTGVSQNPRHKITKRGQNVTFRCDPISEHNRLYWYRQTLGQGPEFLTYFQNEAQLEKSRLLSDRFSAERPKGSFSTLEIQRTEQGDSAMYLCASSHSEGEAFFGQGTRLTVV.